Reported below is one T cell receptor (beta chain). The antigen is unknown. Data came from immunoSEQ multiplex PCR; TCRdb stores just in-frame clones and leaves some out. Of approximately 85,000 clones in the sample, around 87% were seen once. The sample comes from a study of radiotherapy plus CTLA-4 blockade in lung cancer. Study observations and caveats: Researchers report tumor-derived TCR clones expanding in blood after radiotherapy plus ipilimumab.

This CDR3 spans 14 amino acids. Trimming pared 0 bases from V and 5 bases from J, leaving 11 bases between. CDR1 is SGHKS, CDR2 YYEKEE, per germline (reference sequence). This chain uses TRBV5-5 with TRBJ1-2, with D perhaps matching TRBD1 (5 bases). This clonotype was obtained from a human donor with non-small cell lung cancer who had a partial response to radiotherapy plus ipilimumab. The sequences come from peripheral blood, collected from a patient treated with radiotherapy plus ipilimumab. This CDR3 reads CASSLGQILYGYTF. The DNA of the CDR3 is TGTGCCAGCAGCTTGGGACAGATCTTATATGGCTACACCTTC.